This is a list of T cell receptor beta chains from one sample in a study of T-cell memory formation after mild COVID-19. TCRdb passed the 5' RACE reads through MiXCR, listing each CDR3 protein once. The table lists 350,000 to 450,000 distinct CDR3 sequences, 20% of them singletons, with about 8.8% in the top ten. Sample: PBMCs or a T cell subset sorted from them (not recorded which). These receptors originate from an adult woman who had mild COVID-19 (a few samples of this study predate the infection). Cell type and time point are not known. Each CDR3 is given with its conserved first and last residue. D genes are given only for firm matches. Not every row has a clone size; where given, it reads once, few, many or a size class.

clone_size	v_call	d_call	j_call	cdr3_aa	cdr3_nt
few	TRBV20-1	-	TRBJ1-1	CSARLGGQLNTEAFF	TGCAGTGCTAGGTTAGGCGGACAGTTAAACACTGAAGCTTTCTTT
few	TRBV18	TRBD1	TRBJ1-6	CASSPDREHSPLHF	TGTGCCAGCTCACCCGACAGGGAGCATTCACCCCTCCACTTT
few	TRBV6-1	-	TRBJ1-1	CASSEGGDMWVNTEAFF	TGTGCCAGCAGTGAAGGGGGAGACATGTGGGTGAACACTGAAGCTTTCTTT
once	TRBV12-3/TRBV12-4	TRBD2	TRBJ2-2	CASSTSGGSTGELFF	TGTGCCAGCAGCACTAGCGGGGGATCCACCGGGGAGCTGTTTTTT
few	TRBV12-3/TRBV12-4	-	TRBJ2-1	CASSGTDRPYNEQFF	TGTGCCAGCAGTGGAACCGACAGGCCCTACAATGAGCAGTTCTTC
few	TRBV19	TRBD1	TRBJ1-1	CASEDREGTEAFF	TGTGCCAGTGAAGACAGGGAGGGCACTGAAGCTTTCTTT
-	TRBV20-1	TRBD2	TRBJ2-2	CSASRGANTGELFF	TGCAGTGCTAGTCGGGGGGCGAACACCGGGGAGCTGTTTTTT
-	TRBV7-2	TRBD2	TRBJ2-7	CASRIAGGPYEQYF	TGTGCCAGCAGAATAGCGGGAGGGCCATACGAGCAGTACTTC
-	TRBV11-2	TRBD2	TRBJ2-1	CASSSGLAYEQFF	TGTGCCAGCAGCTCCGGACTAGCATACGAGCAGTTCTTC
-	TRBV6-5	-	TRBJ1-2	CASSSRSQGLSGYTF	TGTGCCAGCAGTTCCCGTTCGCAGGGCCTCAGCGGCTACACCTTC
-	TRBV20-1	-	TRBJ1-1	CSARAGLGWGNTEAFF	TGCAGTGCTAGAGCAGGGTTGGGGTGGGGAAACACTGAAGCTTTCTTT
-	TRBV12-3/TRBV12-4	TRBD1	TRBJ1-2	CASSSTGRGFYGYTF	TGTGCCAGCAGTTCGACAGGGCGGGGATTCTATGGCTACACCTTC
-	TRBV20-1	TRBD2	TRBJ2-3	CSASPRLAGGSDTQYF	TGCAGTGCTAGTCCCCGACTAGCGGGGGGGTCAGATACGCAGTATTTT
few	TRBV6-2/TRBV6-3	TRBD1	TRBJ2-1	CASGTVSYNEQFF	TGTGCCAGCGGGACAGTCTCCTACAATGAGCAGTTCTTC
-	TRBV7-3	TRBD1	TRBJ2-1	CASSVSTGIEQFF	TGTGCCAGCAGCGTCTCGACAGGGATCGAGCAGTTCTTC
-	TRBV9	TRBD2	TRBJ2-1	CASSAGTSGVPGNEQFF	TGTGCCAGCAGCGCCGGGACTAGCGGTGTCCCAGGGAATGAGCAGTTCTTC
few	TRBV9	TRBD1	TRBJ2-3	CASSAGGSDTQYF	TGTGCCAGCAGCGCAGGGGGTTCAGATACGCAGTATTTT
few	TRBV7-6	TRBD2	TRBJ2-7	CASSLGTSGTPYEQYF	TGTGCCAGCAGCTTGGGGACTAGCGGGACCCCCTACGAGCAGTACTTC
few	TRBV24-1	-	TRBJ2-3	CATSDPERKPDTQYF	TGTGCCACCAGTGATCCCGAGAGGAAACCAGATACGCAGTATTTT
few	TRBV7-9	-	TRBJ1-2	CASSLAAGMGGGYTF	TGTGCCAGCAGTTTGGCCGCGGGGATGGGAGGAGGCTACACCTTC
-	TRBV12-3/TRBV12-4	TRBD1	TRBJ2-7	CASSLRDRRGNEQYF	TGTGCCAGCAGTTTAAGGGACAGGCGCGGAAACGAGCAGTACTTC
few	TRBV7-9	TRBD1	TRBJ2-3	CASSRPGGRTQYF	TGTGCCAGCAGCCGGCCAGGGGGCCGTACGCAGTATTTT
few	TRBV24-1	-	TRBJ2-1	CATSDSATRAGTYNEQFF	TGTGCCACCAGTGATTCCGCGACGCGGGCGGGGACCTACAATGAGCAGTTCTTC
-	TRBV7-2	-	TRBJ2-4	CASSLPQSLAKNIQYF	TGTGCCAGCAGCCTACCCCAATCATTAGCCAAAAACATTCAGTACTTC
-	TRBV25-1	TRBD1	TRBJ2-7	CASSGPWGTGGKVYEQYF	TGTGCCAGCAGTGGACCGTGGGGGACAGGGGGGAAGGTCTACGAGCAGTACTTC
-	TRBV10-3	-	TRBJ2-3	CAISTRDITDTQYF	TGTGCCATCAGCACGAGGGACATCACAGATACGCAGTATTTT
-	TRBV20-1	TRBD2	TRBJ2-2	CSANLAGGVTGELFF	TGCAGTGCCAACTTAGCGGGAGGTGTCACCGGGGAGCTGTTTTTT
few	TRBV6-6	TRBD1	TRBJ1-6	CASRGDRAGGSPLHF	TGTGCCAGCAGGGGGGACAGGGCCGGCGGTTCACCCCTCCACTTT
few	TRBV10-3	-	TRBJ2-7	CAISDSPYEQYF	TGTGCCATCAGTGACAGTCCCTACGAGCAGTACTTC
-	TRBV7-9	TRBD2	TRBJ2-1	CASSLGTSGSPYNEQFF	TGTGCCAGCAGCTTAGGGACTAGCGGGAGTCCCTACAATGAGCAGTTCTTC
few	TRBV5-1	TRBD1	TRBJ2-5	CASSLAGQGQETQYF	TGCGCCAGCAGCCTCGCGGGACAGGGCCAAGAGACCCAGTACTTC
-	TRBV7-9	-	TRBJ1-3	CASSQRSSSGNTIYF	TGTGCCAGCAGTCAAAGGTCCAGCTCTGGAAACACCATATATTTT
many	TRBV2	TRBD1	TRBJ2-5	CASAKGAGETQYF	TGTGCCAGCGCAAAGGGGGCGGGAGAGACCCAGTACTTC
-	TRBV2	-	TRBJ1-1	CASSRHTEAFF	TGTGCCAGCAGCCGGCACACTGAAGCTTTCTTT
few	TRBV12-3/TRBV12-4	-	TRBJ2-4	CASSSASGRGNIQYF	TGTGCCAGCAGCTCCGCCTCGGGGAGGGGGAACATTCAGTACTTC
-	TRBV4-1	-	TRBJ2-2	CASSPNGEIRGELFF	TGCGCCAGCAGCCCTAACGGGGAGATAAGAGGGGAGCTGTTTTTT
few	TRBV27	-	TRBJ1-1	CASSFGGFNTEAFF	TGTGCCAGCAGTTTCGGGGGGTTTAACACTGAAGCTTTCTTT
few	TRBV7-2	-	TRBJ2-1	CASSRGIAWNEQFF	TGTGCCAGCAGCCGCGGGATAGCTTGGAATGAGCAGTTCTTC
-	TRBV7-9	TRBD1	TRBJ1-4	CASSSNRGGEKLFF	TGTGCCAGCAGCTCCAACAGGGGAGGTGAAAAACTGTTTTTT
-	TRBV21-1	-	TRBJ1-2	CASSGQGAGYTF	TGTGCCAGCAGTGGACAGGGGGCCGGCTACACCTTC
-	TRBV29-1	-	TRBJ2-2	CSVRFRDRKQFANTGELFF	TGCAGCGTTCGGTTTAGGGACCGAAAACAGTTCGCGAACACCGGGGAGCTGTTTTTT
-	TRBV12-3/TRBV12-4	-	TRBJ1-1	CASSPRGHTEAFF	TGTGCCAGCAGTCCCCGCGGTCACACTGAAGCTTTCTTT
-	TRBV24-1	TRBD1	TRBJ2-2	CAIGTGYTGELFF	TGTGCCATCGGGACAGGGTACACCGGGGAGCTGTTTTTT
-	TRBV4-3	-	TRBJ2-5	CASSQEFHPRYRQETQYF	TGCGCCAGCAGCCAAGAATTTCACCCCCGATACCGACAAGAGACCCAGTACTTC
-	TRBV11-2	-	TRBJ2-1	CASSLEGPSPKFLYEQFF	TGTGCCAGCAGCTTAGAAGGCCCGTCGCCTAAATTCTTGTATGAGCAGTTCTTC
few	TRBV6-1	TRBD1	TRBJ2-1	CASGLDRNLGEQFF	TGTGCCAGCGGCTTGGACAGGAATCTTGGTGAGCAGTTCTTC
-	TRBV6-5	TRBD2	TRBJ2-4	CASGASGGKENIQYF	TGTGCCAGCGGCGCTAGCGGGGGGAAGGAAAACATTCAGTACTTC
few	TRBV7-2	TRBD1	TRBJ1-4	CASSPGVRGAEKLFF	TGTGCCAGCAGCCCCGGTGTCAGGGGGGCTGAAAAACTGTTTTTT
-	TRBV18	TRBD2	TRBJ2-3	CASSTTSGPSTDTQYF	TGTGCCAGCTCAACAACTAGCGGCCCTAGCACAGATACGCAGTATTTT
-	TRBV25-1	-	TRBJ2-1	CASSEARDDEQFF	TGTGCCAGCAGTGAGGCCAGGGACGATGAGCAGTTCTTC
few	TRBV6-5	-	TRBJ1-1	CASTNGAGPTEAFF	TGTGCCAGCACAAACGGGGCAGGGCCCACTGAAGCTTTCTTT
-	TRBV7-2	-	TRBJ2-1	CASSLDPSGVEQFF	TGTGCCAGCAGCTTAGATCCGTCGGGAGTTGAGCAGTTCTTC